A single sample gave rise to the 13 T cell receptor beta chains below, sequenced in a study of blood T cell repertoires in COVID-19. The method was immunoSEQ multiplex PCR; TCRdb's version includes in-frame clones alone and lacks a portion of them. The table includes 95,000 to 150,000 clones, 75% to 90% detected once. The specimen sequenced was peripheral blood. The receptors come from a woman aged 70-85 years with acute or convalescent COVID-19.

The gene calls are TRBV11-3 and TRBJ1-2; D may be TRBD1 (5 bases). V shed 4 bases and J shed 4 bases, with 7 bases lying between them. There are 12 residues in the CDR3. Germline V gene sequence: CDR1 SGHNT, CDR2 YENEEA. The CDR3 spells CASSYDSYGYTF. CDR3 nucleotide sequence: TGTGCCAGCAGCTATGACAGCTATGGCTACACCTTC.

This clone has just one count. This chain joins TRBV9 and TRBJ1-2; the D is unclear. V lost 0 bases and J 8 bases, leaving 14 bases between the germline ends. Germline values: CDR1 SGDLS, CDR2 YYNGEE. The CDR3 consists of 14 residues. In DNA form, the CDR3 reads TGTGCCAGCAGCGTAGGAGTGATATTAGAGGGCTACACCTTC. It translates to CASSVGVILEGYTF.

For the CDR3, the DNA is TGTGCCAGCAGGGCAAGAGACTCACCTTATAGCAATCAGCCCCAGCATTTT. It is translated as CASRARDSPYSNQPQHF. This chain uses TRBV2 with TRBJ1-5; D is ambiguous. The CDR3 consists of 17 residues. The germline V gene encodes CDR1 SNHLY and CDR2 FYNNEI. The ends were cut back, 6 bases at V and 0 bases at J, with 18 bases in the middle.

The CDR3 DNA reads TGTGCCAGTCACAGGGCTGATAATTCACCCCTCCACTTT. Amino acids: CASHRADNSPLHF. The chain couples TRBV19 to TRBJ1-6; tentatively, D is TRBD1 (6 bases). The CDR3 is 13 residues long. V was shortened by 8 bases and J by 5 bases, with 10 bases between the two germline ends. The germline CDR1 and CDR2 sequences are LNHDA and SQIVND (reference sequence). Looking up the rest from reference TRBV19 and TRBJ1-6 gives the full variable domain: DGGITQSPKYLFRKEGQNVTLSCEQNLNHDAMYWYRQDPGQGLRLIYYSQIVNDFQKGDIAEGYSVSREKKESFPLTVTSAQKNPTAFYLCASHRADNSPLHFGNGTRLTVT.

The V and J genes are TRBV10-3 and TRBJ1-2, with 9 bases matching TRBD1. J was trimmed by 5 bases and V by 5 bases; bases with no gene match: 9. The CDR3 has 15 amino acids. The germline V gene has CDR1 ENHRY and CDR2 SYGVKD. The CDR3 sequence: CAISSPTGGVYGYTF. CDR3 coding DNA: TGTGCCATCAGTTCCCCGACAGGGGGGGTTTATGGCTACACCTTC.

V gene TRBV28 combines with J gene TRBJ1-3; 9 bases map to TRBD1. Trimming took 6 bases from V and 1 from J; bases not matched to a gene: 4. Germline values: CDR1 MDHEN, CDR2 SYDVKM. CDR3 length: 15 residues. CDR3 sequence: CASSRQGGSGNTIYF. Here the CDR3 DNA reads TGTGCCAGCAGCCGACAGGGGGGGTCTGGAAACACCATATATTTT.

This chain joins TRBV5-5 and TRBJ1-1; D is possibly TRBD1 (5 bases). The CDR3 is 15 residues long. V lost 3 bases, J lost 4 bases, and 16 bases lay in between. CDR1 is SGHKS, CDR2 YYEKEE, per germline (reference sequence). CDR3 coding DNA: TGTGCCAGCAGCTCGCTTGTGGGCGGGGGCACTGAAGCTTTCTTT. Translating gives CASSSLVGGGTEAFF. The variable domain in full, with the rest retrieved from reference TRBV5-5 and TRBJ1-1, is DAGVTQSPTHLIKTRGQQVTLRCSPISGHKSVSWYQQVLGQGPQFIFQYYEKEERGRGNFPDRFSARQFPNYSSELNVNALLLGDSALYLCASSSLVGGGTEAFFGQGTRLTVV.

The CDR3 spells CASSLQGSTYEQYF. The CDR3 DNA reads as TGTGCCAGTAGTCTACAGGGATCCACCTACGAGCAGTACTTC. The J gene is TRBJ2-7, the V gene TRBV19; possible D gene TRBD1, 6 bases. The CDR3 consists of 14 residues. The V and J ends lost 5 bases and 2 bases respectively, with 13 bases between them. The V gene's germline CDR1 is LNHDA and CDR2 SQIVND (reference sequence).

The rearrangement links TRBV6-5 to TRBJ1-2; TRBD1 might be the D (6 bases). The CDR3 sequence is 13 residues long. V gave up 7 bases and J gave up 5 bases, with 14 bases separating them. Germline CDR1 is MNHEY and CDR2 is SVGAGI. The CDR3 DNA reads TGTGCCAGCAATCCACAGGGATGGTATGGCTACACCTTC. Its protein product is CASNPQGWYGYTF.

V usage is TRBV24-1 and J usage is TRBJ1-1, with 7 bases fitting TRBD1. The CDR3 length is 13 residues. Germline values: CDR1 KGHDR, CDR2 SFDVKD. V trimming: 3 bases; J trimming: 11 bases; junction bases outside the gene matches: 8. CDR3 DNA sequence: TGTGCCACCAGTGATGACCAGGGGGTTGAGGCTTTCTTT. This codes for CATSDDQGVEAFF.

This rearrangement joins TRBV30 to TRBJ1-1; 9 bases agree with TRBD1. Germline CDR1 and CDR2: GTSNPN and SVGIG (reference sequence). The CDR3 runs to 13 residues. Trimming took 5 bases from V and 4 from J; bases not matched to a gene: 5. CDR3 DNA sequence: TGTGCCTGGGACAGGGGGAAGGGCACTGAAGCTTTCTTT. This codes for CAWDRGKGTEAFF.

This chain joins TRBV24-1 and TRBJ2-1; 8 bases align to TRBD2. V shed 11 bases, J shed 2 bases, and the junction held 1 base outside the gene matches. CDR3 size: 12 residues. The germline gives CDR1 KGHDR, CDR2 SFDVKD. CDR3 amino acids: CAIGGAYNEQFF. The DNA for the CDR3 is TGTGCCATCGGGGGGGCCTACAATGAGCAGTTCTTC.

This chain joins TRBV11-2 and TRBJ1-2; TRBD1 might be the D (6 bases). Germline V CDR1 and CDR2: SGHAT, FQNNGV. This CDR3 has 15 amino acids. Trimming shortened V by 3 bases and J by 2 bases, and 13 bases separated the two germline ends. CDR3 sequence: CASSFPRGANYGYTF. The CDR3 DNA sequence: TGTGCCAGCAGCTTTCCCCGGGGGGCCAACTATGGCTACACCTTC.